The 5 T cell receptor beta chains below come from one sample, sequenced in a study of blood T cell repertoires in COVID-19. The table came from immunoSEQ multiplex PCR; TCRdb's copy has only in-frame clones and leaves some out. The repertoire includes under 250,000 clones, roughly 82% of them detected once, and 5.5% to 6.5% sits in the top ten. The source material was peripheral blood. The receptors come from an elderly woman with COVID-19, enrolled during active disease.

The chain recombines TRBV5-1 with TRBJ2-2; D might be TRBD2 (7 bases). Germline V gives CDR1 SGHRS, CDR2 YFSETQ. This CDR3 contains 16 residues. The ends were cut back, 2 bases at V and 3 bases at J, with 14 bases in the middle. As DNA, the CDR3 is TGCGCCAGCAGCTTCCTACAGGGAGGGTACACCGGGGAGCTGTTTTTT. It translates to CASSFLQGGYTGELFF.

The chain combines TRBV27 with TRBJ1-6, with 8 bases that match TRBD1. The V and J ends lost 6 bases and 17 bases, in that order; junction bases with no gene match: 15. CDR1 is MNHEY and CDR2 is SMNVEV in the germline V gene (reference sequence). The CDR3 contains 14 residues. In DNA form, the CDR3 reads TGTGCCAGCAGATACAGGGGGAGGGGAAATCCCATCCACTTT. Amino acid sequence: CASRYRGRGNPIHF.

This clone has only a few counts. The chain is built from TRBV3-1 (or the pseudogene TRBV3-2) and TRBJ2-3; 7 nucleotides agree with TRBD2. The germline V gene encodes CDR1 LGHDT and CDR2 YNNKEL (reference sequence). The CDR3 loop spans 16 amino acids. The trim removed 4 bases at V and 2 bases at J, leaving 9 bases unmatched. CDR3 DNA: TGTGCCAGCAGCCTTGGCAAGAGCGGGGCCACAGATACGCAGTATTTT. Translating it yields CASSLGKSGATDTQYF.

In the case of this clone: This sample also contains other DNA sequences that code for the same CDR3. This chain joins TRBV7-8 and TRBJ1-1; D unclear. This CDR3 region has 13 residues. In germline, CDR1 is SGHVS, CDR2 FQNEAQ. V dropped 1 base and J dropped 1 base, with 4 bases sitting between them. The CDR3, as DNA: TGTGCCAGCAGCTTAGGCAGGAACACTGAAGCTTTCTTT. It translates to CASSLGRNTEAFF.

V and J are TRBV19 and TRBJ1-1; 7 bases map to TRBD1. The CDR3 is made up of 15 amino acids. CDR1 is LNHDA, CDR2 SQIVND, per germline (reference sequence). J lost 1 base, V lost 5 bases, and 7 bases had no gene match. The CDR3 sequence is CASSVTGSGNTEAFF. In DNA form, the CDR3 reads TGTGCCAGTAGTGTGACAGGGTCGGGGAACACTGAAGCTTTCTTT.